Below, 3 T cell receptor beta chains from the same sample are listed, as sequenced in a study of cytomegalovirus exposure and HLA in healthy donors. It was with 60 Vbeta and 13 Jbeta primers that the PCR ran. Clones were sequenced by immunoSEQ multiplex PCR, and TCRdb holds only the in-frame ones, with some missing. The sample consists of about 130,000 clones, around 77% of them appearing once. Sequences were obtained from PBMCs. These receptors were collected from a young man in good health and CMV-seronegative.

As DNA, the CDR3 is TGTGCCAGCAGTATGACCGGGTCGAACACTGAAGCTTTCTTT. Encoded protein: CASSMTGSNTEAFF. The chain links TRBV6-1 to TRBJ1-1; D remains unclear. The germline V and J ends were trimmed by 5 bases and 1 base, with 11 bases remaining between them. The CDR3 has 14 residues. CDR1 MNHNS and CDR2 SASEGT come from the germline V gene.

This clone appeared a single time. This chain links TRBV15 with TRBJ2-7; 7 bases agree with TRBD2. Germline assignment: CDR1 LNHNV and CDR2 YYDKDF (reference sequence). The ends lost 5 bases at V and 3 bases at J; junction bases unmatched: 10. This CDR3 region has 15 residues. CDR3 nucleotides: TGTGCCACCAGCGTGAGAGGCGGGAGATACTACGAGCAGTACTTC. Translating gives CATSVRGGRYYEQYF.

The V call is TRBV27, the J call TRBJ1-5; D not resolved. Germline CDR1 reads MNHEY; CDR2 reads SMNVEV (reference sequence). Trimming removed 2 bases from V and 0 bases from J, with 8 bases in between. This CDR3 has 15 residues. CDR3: CASSLDTYSNQPQHF. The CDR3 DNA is TGTGCCAGCAGTTTAGACACATATAGCAATCAGCCCCAGCATTTT.